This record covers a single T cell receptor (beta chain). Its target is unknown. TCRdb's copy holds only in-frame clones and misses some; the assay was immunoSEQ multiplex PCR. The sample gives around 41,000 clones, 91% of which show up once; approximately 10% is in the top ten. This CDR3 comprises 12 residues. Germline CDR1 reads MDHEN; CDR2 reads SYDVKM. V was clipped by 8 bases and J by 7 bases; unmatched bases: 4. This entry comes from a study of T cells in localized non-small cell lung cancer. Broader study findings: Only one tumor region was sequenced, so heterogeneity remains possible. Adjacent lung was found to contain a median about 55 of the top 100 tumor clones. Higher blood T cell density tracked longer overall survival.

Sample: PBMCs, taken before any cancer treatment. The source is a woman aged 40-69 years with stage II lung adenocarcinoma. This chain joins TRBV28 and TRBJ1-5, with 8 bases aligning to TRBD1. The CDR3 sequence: CASLQGGQPQHF. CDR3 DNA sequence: TGTGCCAGCCTACAGGGGGGCCAGCCCCAGCATTTT.